The clone carrying this T cell receptor (beta chain) turned up a few times. Its antigen remains unidentified. 5'RACE with constant-segment primers built TCRalpha and TCRbeta cDNA libraries with UMIs. Each CDR3 protein gets one entry after TCRdb re-called the 5' RACE reads with MiXCR. The sample yields over 70,000 distinct CDR3 sequences, about 12% seen once. This entry is derived from a study of T-cell memory formation after mild COVID-19. General study points: Cross-reactive memory appears to have joined, as suggested by some responding clones showing up in pre-infection memory. Clones contracting across day 15 to 85 had a balanced CD4/CD8 profile; later expanding clones leaned CD4+. Among contracting clones, CD4+ were mainly CM/EM and CD8+ enriched in EMRA.

Per the germline V gene, CDR1 is SGHTA and CDR2 is FQGNSA. This CDR3 contains 18 residues. The trim removed 1 base at V and 0 bases at J, leaving 6 bases unmatched. Sequenced input: PBMCs or a T cell subset sorted from them (not recorded which). This chain connects TRBV7-2 to TRBJ2-3; 11 bases align to TRBD2. This sequence originates from an adult woman who had mild COVID-19 (a few samples of this study predate the infection). Cell type and time point are not known. The CDR3: CASSLVQLAGVSTDTQYF. CDR3 coding DNA: TGTGCCAGCAGCTTAGTGCAACTAGCGGGGGTTAGCACAGATACGCAGTATTTT.